This T cell receptor beta chain appears in the sequencing data of a study of patients and donors after allogeneic stem cell transplantation. MiXCR, applied by TCRdb to the RT-PCR reads, yields one record per CDR3 protein. The data hold about 960,000 distinct CDR3 sequences, with 18% observed a single time. In germline, CDR1 is LGHDT, CDR2 YNNKEL (reference sequence). With V trimmed by 9 bases and J by 9 bases, 17 bases remained unmatched. The CDR3 is made up of 14 amino acids. Sequencing input: blood, either unsorted or a sorted T cell fraction (not recorded which). The gene calls are TRBV3-1 and TRBJ2-7, with 7 bases fitting TRBD2. The TCR comes from a human donor who was either an allogeneic HSCT recipient or a stem cell or donor lymphocyte infusion donor (not recorded which). It is not recorded whose cells these are; they may come from a transplant donor. The CDR3 nucleotides read TGTGCCAGTTCCCCCGGGGGGAGCCTACGAGGGCAGTACTTC. This sequence encodes CASSPGGSLRGQYF.